The subject of this entry is one T cell receptor beta chain. This clone has just one count. Its recognized antigen is unknown. No qualities accompany the bases; no much larger clone lies one base away. For sorting, cells were stained with anti-CD3, anti-CD4, anti-CD8 and a Vbeta20 antibody from the IOTest Beta Mark kit and sorted on a FACSAria III to a purity above 98%. Peripheral blood was collected in sodium heparin tubes and mononuclear cells were isolated by Ficoll-Paque PLUS density gradient centrifugation. Before TCRbeta deep sequencing, the CD4+ Vbeta20+, CD4+ Vbeta20-, and CD8+ T cell fractions were FACS-sorted. Genomic DNA was isolated and then used for the TCRbeta deep sequencing. TCRbeta CDR3 sequencing and initial data processing were performed as a commercial service with the immunoSEQ assay. Per the original workflow: Reads were demultiplexed, adapter and primer sequences were removed, similar clones were merged by frequency-ratio clustering, and V, D, J genes were annotated with IMGT. The clones in this table, taken by TCRdb from immuneACCESS, are in-frame only. Not every clone is retained; where verified, under half of the shortfall comes from an unresolved V gene, and the cause of the rest is unknown. That table supplies the V and J calls and clone size; D and trimming were determined from the DNA. In this sample the table shows 13,000 or so clones, around 73% of which occur a single time. Clones ranked in the top ten supply approximately 30% of the sample.

The sample belongs to a study of somatic mutations in T cells in chronic GVHD (dated by TCRdb to the early 2020s). Measured from the cysteine to the phenylalanine, the CDR3 is 11 residues long. The kept DNA is CDR3 alone, 33 bases in frame from the first base. CDR1 MNHEY and CDR2 SVGAGI were looked up in the germline V gene. V is cut back by 5 bases and J by 12 bases, with 6 bases in the junction unmatched. Rearrangement joined TRBV6-5 to TRBJ2-7, and TRBD1 matches 8 of the central bases. Sample: Vbeta20-negative CD4+ T cells from blood. In light of the paper, this sample's cell subset or site label describes: CD4+ T cells sorted as TCR Vbeta20 negative by flow cytometry. The sequence derives from a male patient aged 45-60 years with chronic graft-versus-host disease. It is possible that, after a transplant, some T cells come from the graft donor. In nucleotides, the sequence is TGTGCCAGCAGTCTCCGGGACAGGATGTACTTC. Its translation reads: CASSLRDRMYF.